The 27 T cell receptor beta chains listed next were all sequenced from one sample in a study of OX40 agonist ivuxolimab in advanced cancers. Method: immunoSEQ multiplex PCR; TCRdb's copy keeps in-frame clones and lacks some. There are about 75,000 clones in the sample; around 87% occur only once, and 8% lies in the top ten. The specimen comprised CD4+ or CD8+ T cells sorted from blood, sampled in a trial of the OX40 agonist ivuxolimab. All receptors come from an adult with an advanced solid tumor such as melanoma, head and neck, liver or kidney cancer.

This chain links TRBV2 with TRBJ2-7; 7 bases match TRBD2. Germline lookup yields CDR1 SNHLY and CDR2 FYNNEI. V lost 6 bases, J lost 3 bases, and 2 bases stayed unmatched. The CDR3 has 12 amino acids. In DNA form, the CDR3 reads TGTGCCAGCAGGACTAGCAGCTACGAGCAGTACTTC. Its translation is CASRTSSYEQYF.

The genes are TRBV5-1 and TRBJ2-2; the D gene could be TRBD1 or TRBD2 (5 bases each). The germline V and J ends were trimmed by 7 bases and 3 bases, with 10 bases remaining between them. Germline CDR1 and CDR2: SGHRS and YFSETQ. The CDR3 is 13 residues long. CDR3 nucleotide sequence: TGCGCCAGCGGGACGGTGGACACCGGGGAGCTGTTTTTT. It is translated as CASGTVDTGELFF.

This chain links TRBV7-9 with TRBJ2-7; TRBD2 matches 7 bases. Germline V gives CDR1 SEHNR, CDR2 FQNEAQ (reference sequence). J gave up 6 bases and V 6 bases, and 8 bases lay outside the gene matches. This CDR3 has 13 residues. The CDR3 nucleotides read TGTGCCAGCAGTATGAATGGGAGGGGCGAGCAGTACTTC. Translated: CASSMNGRGEQYF. Together with reference TRBV7-9 and TRBJ2-7, the CDR3 gives the full variable domain: DTGVSQNPRHKITKRGQNVTFRCDPISEHNRLYWYRQTLGQGPEFLTYFQNEAQLEKSRLLSDRFSAERPKGSFSTLEIQRTEQGDSAMYLCASSMNGRGEQYFGPGTRLTVT.

This clone has just one count. The rearrangement joins TRBV6-5 to TRBJ2-3; 12 bases are a match to TRBD2. J lost 5 bases, V lost 6 bases, and 6 bases had no gene match. The V gene's germline CDR1 is MNHEY and CDR2 SVGAGI. The CDR3 covers 15 residues. The CDR3 DNA follows: TGTGCCAGCAGCCGCGGACTAGCGGGGATAGATACGCAGTATTTT. Residues: CASSRGLAGIDTQYF.

This chain joins TRBV7-3 and TRBJ2-7; TRBD1 matches at 11 bases. The germline gives CDR1 SGHTA, CDR2 FQGTGA. With V trimmed by 5 bases and J by 5 bases, 5 bases remained unmatched. CDR3 size: 14 residues. This CDR3 is CASSRDRGYNEQYF. DNA for the CDR3: TGTGCCAGCAGCCGGGACAGGGGGTATAACGAGCAGTACTTC.

The V gene is TRBV7-8, the J gene TRBJ2-2; TRBD1 matches at 11 bases. The V gene's germline CDR1 is SGHVS and CDR2 FQNEAQ. This CDR3 contains 17 residues. Trimming at V came to 8 bases and at J to 5 bases, leaving 13 bases not matched to a gene. As DNA, the CDR3 is TGTGCCAGCCCCGAAGCGGGACAGGGGGTTTATACCGGGGAGCTGTTTTTT. It encodes CASPEAGQGVYTGELFF.

This chain connects TRBV10-1 to TRBJ2-2; 7 bases are a match to TRBD1. The CDR3 has 15 amino acids. V trimming: 8 bases; J trimming: 4 bases; junction bases outside the gene matches: 10. CDR1 is WNHNN, CDR2 SYGVQD, per germline (reference sequence). The CDR3 loop reads CASQDRARGTGELFF. CDR3 in DNA: TGCGCCAGCCAAGACAGGGCCCGGGGCACCGGGGAGCTGTTTTTT.

V gene TRBV9 combines with J gene TRBJ2-1; the match to TRBD2 covers 7 bases. The ends lost 3 bases at V and 5 bases at J; junction bases unmatched: 2. Germline V gene sequence: CDR1 SGDLS, CDR2 YYNGEE. This CDR3 comprises 13 residues. The CDR3 here is CASSGTRNNEQFF. The CDR3, as DNA: TGTGCCAGCAGCGGGACTAGAAACAATGAGCAGTTCTTC.

The CDR3 reads CASSLVFSNTEAFF. In DNA form, the CDR3 reads TGCGCCAGCAGCTTGGTATTCTCGAACACTGAAGCTTTCTTT. V gene TRBV5-1 combines with J gene TRBJ1-1, with D unclear. The V gene lost 0 bases and the J gene lost 1 base, with 7 bases spanning the gap. This CDR3 spans 14 amino acids. CDR1 SGHRS and CDR2 YFSETQ come from the germline V gene.

The V and J genes are TRBV5-8 and TRBJ2-7; maybe TRBD1 (5 bases). CDR1 and CDR2 from the germline V gene are SGHTS and YDEGEE. The length of the CDR3 is 15 residues. V was pared by 4 bases and J by 2 bases, with 16 bases between. DNA for the CDR3: TGTGCCAGCAGCCTCGGCCCAGGGAATCCCTACGAGCAGTACTTC. It codes for CASSLGPGNPYEQYF. The whole variable domain, remainder taken from reference TRBV5-8 and TRBJ2-7, is EAGVTQSPTHLIKTRGQQATLRCSPISGHTSVYWYQQALGLGLQFLLWYDEGEERNRGNFPPRFSGRQFPNYSSELNVNALELEDSALYLCASSLGPGNPYEQYFGPGTRLTVT.

The chain uses TRBV2 and TRBJ2-2, with a tentative D call TRBD1 (6 bases). The V end was cut by 6 bases, the J end by 4 bases, with 12 bases between. This CDR3 region has 14 residues. Germline lookup yields CDR1 SNHLY and CDR2 FYNNEI. The CDR3 DNA reads as TGTGCCAGCAGGGTATCAGGGGTCACCGGGGAGCTGTTTTTT. It yields the protein CASRVSGVTGELFF.

The rearrangement uses TRBV5-1 and TRBJ2-7, with TRBD1 matching 10 bases. V lost 6 bases and J lost 6; bases outside the gene matches: 27. The germline gives CDR1 SGHRS, CDR2 YFSETQ. There are 20 residues in the CDR3. CDR3 bases: TGCGCCAGCACATTAGGCGTTTCTTCATATTCGGGACAGGGGAACTCCGAGCAGTACTTC. The encoded protein is CASTLGVSSYSGQGNSEQYF.

V is TRBV27 and J is TRBJ2-1; 14 nucleotides align to TRBD2. Trimming cost V 6 bases and J 0 bases; bases outside gene matches: 4. The CDR3 contains 17 residues. Germline V lookup: CDR1 MNHEY, CDR2 SMNVEV (reference sequence). CDR3: CASRGLAGANSYNEQFF. Written as DNA, the CDR3 is TGTGCCAGCAGGGGACTAGCGGGAGCGAACTCCTACAATGAGCAGTTCTTC.

This rearrangement joins TRBV7-3 to TRBJ2-5; 10 bases align to TRBD1. Germline trimming cut 5 bases from V and 5 bases from J; bases unmatched to any gene: 8. Germline V gene sequence: CDR1 SGHTA, CDR2 FQGTGA. This CDR3 is 15 amino acids long. The CDR3 here is CASSPWTGGWETQYF. The CDR3 DNA sequence: TGTGCCAGCAGCCCATGGACAGGGGGGTGGGAGACCCAGTACTTC.

This clone was found once. This chain's CDR3 is CASSLFLGGGYTF. The CDR3 DNA reads TGTGCCAGCAGTTTGTTTTTGGGAGGGGGCTACACCTTC. The genes are TRBV27 and TRBJ1-2, with no clear D. Trimming stripped 3 bases from V and 8 bases from J, with 13 bases between. Germline CDR1 MNHEY, CDR2 SMNVEV (reference sequence). This CDR3 spans 13 amino acids.

The chain recombines TRBV7-9 with TRBJ2-7, with 9 bases aligning to TRBD1. CDR1 is SEHNR, CDR2 FQNEAQ, per germline (reference sequence). After removal of 5 bases from V and 3 bases from J, the junction contained 8 bases not matched to a gene. CDR3 length equals 15 residues. The chain's CDR3 is CASSRTGARDYEQYF. DNA for the CDR3: TGTGCCAGCAGCCGGACAGGGGCAAGGGACTACGAGCAGTACTTC.

V is TRBV5-3 and J is TRBJ1-2; 9 nucleotides agree with TRBD1. TRBV5-3 belongs to the ORF category, with a function that is uncertain. With 4 bases clipped from V and 1 base from J, the junction kept 11 bases outside the gene matches. This CDR3 is 17 amino acids long. The CDR3 here is CARSPLLQGAINYGYTF. In DNA form, the CDR3 reads TGTGCCAGAAGCCCTCTCTTACAGGGGGCGATTAACTATGGCTACACCTTC.

The chain recombines TRBV11-3 with TRBJ2-6, with D hard to call. The V end lost 4 bases, the J end lost 0 bases, and 7 bases lay between the germline ends. The germline CDR1 and CDR2 sequences are SGHNT and YENEEA. The CDR3 sequence is 15 residues long. CDR3 sequence reads: CASSSYSSGANVLTF. CDR3 DNA: TGTGCCAGCAGCTCATACAGCTCTGGGGCCAACGTCCTGACTTTC. The variable domain in full, with the rest retrieved from reference TRBV11-3 and TRBJ2-6, is EAGVVQSPRYKIIEKKQPVAFWCNPISGHNTLYWYLQNLGQGPELLIRYENEEAVDDSQLPKDRFSAERLKGVDSTLKIQPAELGDSAVYLCASSSYSSGANVLTFGAGSRLTVL.

This chain connects TRBV6-6 to TRBJ1-1; the D gene is possibly TRBD1 (6 bases). The germline gives CDR1 MNHNY, CDR2 SVGAGI (reference sequence). Between the trimmed V and J ends, which lost 4 bases and 2 bases, there was a span of 11 bases. The CDR3 has 14 residues. The CDR3: CASSSLTGNTEAFF. CDR3 sequence (DNA): TGTGCCAGCAGTTCATTGACAGGTAACACTGAAGCTTTCTTT.

The V call is TRBV9, the J call TRBJ1-1; D remains unclear. Germline CDR1 reads SGDLS; CDR2 reads YYNGEE. Trimming removed 3 bases at V and 1 base at J, with 13 bases between. The CDR3 consists of 15 residues. The CDR3: CASSGAAAENTEAFF. CDR3 sequence (DNA): TGTGCCAGCAGCGGGGCGGCAGCAGAGAACACTGAAGCTTTCTTT.

On this clone itself: The same CDR3 also results from other DNA sequences found in this sample. V usage is TRBV18 and J usage is TRBJ1-1, with TRBD1 matching 7 bases. Germline-derived CDR1 and CDR2 are KGHSH and LQKENI. The CDR3 is made up of 14 amino acids. With 3 bases clipped from V and 1 base from J, the junction kept 2 bases outside the gene matches. The CDR3 here is CASSPDRRNTEAFF. DNA for the CDR3: TGTGCCAGCTCACCGGACAGGCGGAACACTGAAGCTTTCTTT.

The chain combines TRBV18 with TRBJ2-2, with 8 bases that match TRBD2. CDR3 length: 15 amino acids. The germline CDR1 and CDR2 sequences are KGHSH and LQKENI. J lost 1 base, V lost 5 bases, and 3 bases had no gene match. CDR3 in amino acids: CASSGLAGNTGELFF. CDR3 coding DNA: TGTGCCAGCTCAGGACTAGCCGGGAACACCGGGGAGCTGTTTTTT.

A note on this clone: Within the sample, other DNA sequences also encode this same CDR3. V usage is TRBV6-1 and J usage is TRBJ2-7, with D unclear. The CDR3 is made up of 11 amino acids. CDR1 is MNHNS, CDR2 SASEGT, per germline. Trimming took 6 bases from V and 2 from J, leaving 5 bases between them. The CDR3 bases are TGTGCCAGCAGCCAGACCTACGAGCAGTACTTC. Translated, it gives CASSQTYEQYF.

The chain joins TRBV9 to TRBJ2-3; 9 bases align to TRBD2. The CDR3 sequence is 17 residues long. Germline V gene lookup returns CDR1 SGDLS and CDR2 YYNGEE. V lost 4 bases and J lost 0; bases outside the gene matches: 9. The CDR3 bases are TGTGCCAGCAGCAGACCCTCTAGCGGGGTAAGCACAGATACGCAGTATTTT. This encodes CASSRPSSGVSTDTQYF.

In regard to this clone: Lacking the conserved final phenylalanine or tryptophan, this CDR3 likely reflects a read error. No DNA is shown, since the ends of the CDR3 on it are uncertain; the CDR3 is the one TCRdb lists. The chain employs TRBV23-1 and TRBJ2-7. TRBV23-1 is filed as an ORF, its function uncertain. The CDR3 is 12 amino acids in total, end residues counted. This chain's CDR3 is CASSQTESSGRH.

This clone was seen a few times. The chain carries TRBV5-1 and TRBJ2-5; possibly TRBD1 for D (5 bases). The CDR3 is 13 residues long. The V and J ends lost 4 bases and 5 bases respectively, with 12 bases between them. CDR1 is SGHRS and CDR2 is YFSETQ in the germline V gene. As DNA, the CDR3 is TGCGCCAGCAGCCTCAGTAACAGGGAGACCCAGTACTTC. Amino acid sequence: CASSLSNRETQYF.

The J gene is TRBJ1-5, the V gene TRBV6-5, with 7 positions matching TRBD1. V gave up 6 bases and J gave up 0 bases; unmatched junction bases: 5. From germline, CDR1 is MNHEY and CDR2 SVGAGI. The CDR3 is 15 amino acids. The CDR3 DNA reads TGTGCCAGCAGCCGACAGGGAGATAGCAATCAGCCCCAGCATTTT. This codes for CASSRQGDSNQPQHF.